Included here is one T cell receptor beta chain sequence, with context. This entry comes from a study of blood T cell repertoires in COVID-19. The wider study: Acute and convalescent COVID-19 specimens originated in the United States, Italy and Spain. Sources were T cells, B-cell-depleted T cells, or PBMCs; the material itself was cDNA or gDNA.

Original handling: The assay estimated nucleated cells by amplifying reference gene primers. Produced via immunoSEQ multiplex PCR; TCRdb's table is partial and in-frame only. D and trimming come from the DNA, and the V and J calls and clone size come from that table. The sample holds a few hundred thousand clones, more than 85% seen once. The CDR3 contains 14 residues. Germline V gene data show CDR1 as MNHEY and CDR2 as SVGAGI. The J segment lost 1 base and the V segment lost 8 bases, leaving 7 bases of the junction unmatched. What was sequenced was peripheral blood. The chain joins TRBV6-5 to TRBJ1-1; TRBD1 agrees at 7 bases. This TCR was sampled from a man younger than 40 with acute or convalescent COVID-19. DNA of the CDR3: TGTGCCAGCCGGAGGGACAGTTCGAACACTGAAGCTTTCTTT. Its translation: CASRRDSSNTEAFF.